This T cell receptor beta chain was identified in a study of shared clonotypes between healthy human individuals (dated by TCRdb to the early 2020s). Regarding the research as a whole: The cohort included three men and a couple of women between 18 and 49 years of age. For each donor, CD4 naive and CD4 memory were each given three plates, CD8 naive was given two plates, and CD8 memory was given one plate. Blood TCR repertoires of four to six healthy adults were deeply sequenced to estimate repertoire size and the extent of clonotype sharing between individuals. Different laboratories and diverse techniques were used to prepare libraries and sequence TCR repertoires, to increase sequencing depth and limit assay-specific biases. Per donor, leukapheresis produced somewhere between about 0.94 and 10 billion PBMCs. Broad study findings and their caveats: Because the study included only a small number of donors, the genetic and exposure-history diversity represented was limited. When a few donors were compared, the shared fraction of clonotypes was about 5% for naive CD4, around 4% for naive CD8, roughly 2.5% for memory CD4, and roughly 0.43% for memory CD8. Compared with non-shared clonotypes, clonotypes shared by all four sorted-subset donors had higher generation probabilities. Incomplete sequencing was indicated by rarefaction of sorted-subset datasets, despite the large sequencing depth. Naive subsets generally had larger estimated clonotype richness than memory subsets did. Sampling was limited to blood, and TCR repertoires in tissue likely differ from TCR repertoires in blood. Pairwise subsampling indicated that sequencing depth was expected to affect the degree of clonotype sharing among donors.

V sheds 9 bases and J sheds 4 bases, leaving 12 bases between their ends. For CDR1 and CDR2, the germline V gene (reference sequence) lists LNHDA and SQIVND. From the cysteine up to the phenylalanine, the CDR3 has a length of 12 residues. Of the read, only the CDR3 DNA is kept; its 36 bases are in frame from base 1. Using the deep immunoSEQ assay, multiplex PCR amplified TCR CDR3 regions from genomic DNA. Extracted genomic DNA from each cell subset was spread evenly across all wells of several immunoSEQ 96-well plates, with each plate serving as a replicate. For sorted subsets, about 200 ng genomic DNA, equal to tens of thousands of T cell genomes, was loaded into each replicate PCR. Purified libraries were quantified with a Qubit 3.0 fluorometer, sized on a Bioanalyzer 2100, and re-quantified with the KAPA Library Quantification kit. Every immunoSEQ 96-well plate was sequenced on a dedicated single-read 150-cycle Illumina NextSeq 550 flow cell. On the authors' methods: The immunoSEQ output contained only junctional sequences without quality scores, so filtering could not match that applied to full-length reads. Sequences were annotated with PyIR, a Python wrapper for IgBLAST v1.9, using IMGT germline references to assign V/J genes and CDR3. Reads were filtered out if the reads had weak V/J assignments (E-value above 1e-6), no CDR3, stop codons, out-of-frame junctions, or ambiguous translated residues. A V3J clonotype was defined by an identical inferred V gene, J gene, and CDR3 amino acid sequence. The percentage overlap between two repertoires was calculated by dividing the number of shared unique clonotypes by the size of the smaller repertoire. Richness of each repertoire was evaluated using RTK rarefaction, the Chao1 estimator, and Recon v2.1 estimates of unobserved clonotypes. Generation probabilities for all TCRbeta clonotypes obtained by the gDNA method from a handful of donors were computed using OLGA. TCRdb provides this immuneACCESS table in a form limited to in-frame rearrangements. Some clones are lacking; in checked studies, under half of them reflect an unresolved V gene, and why the rest are absent is not known. The V and J calls and clone size were taken over from that table, and D and trimming were inferred from the DNA. The sample table records fewer than 1.4 million clones; about 80% of these occur just once. 0.55% to 0.7% of the sample is held by the ten biggest clonotypes.

Notes on this clone: There is no known antigen for this receptor. The record has no base qualities; no much larger clone is one base away.

The donors were healthy, HIV-negative adults who had no recently reported acute infections or vaccinations. Every donor was a Caucasian adult residing in Nashville, Tennessee, USA. Magnetic negative selection was used to enrich CD4+ T cells, after which naive cells were positively selected on CD45RA and the negative fraction became the memory subset. After blood collection by leukapheresis, PBMCs were isolated using Ficoll-Histopaque density gradient centrifugation and then cryopreserved in the vapor phase of liquid nitrogen. Purity and quantity of every magnetically sorted T cell population were checked by analytical flow cytometry. From each sorted fraction, genomic DNA was isolated and quantified by UV absorbance on a Nanodrop 2000c.

The sequence derives from a man aged 18 to 29 in good health. Some clones in this sample may be carry-over from other donors' samples. The material sequenced was memory CD4+ T cells from PBMCs. What the cell subset or site label conveys for this sample: CD45RA-negative fraction. The chain couples TRBV19 to TRBJ1-2; the D gene is not confidently resolved. The CDR3 sequence is CASQSVRYGYTF. At the DNA level, the sequence is TGTGCCAGCCAGTCGGTGCGCTATGGCTACACCTTC.